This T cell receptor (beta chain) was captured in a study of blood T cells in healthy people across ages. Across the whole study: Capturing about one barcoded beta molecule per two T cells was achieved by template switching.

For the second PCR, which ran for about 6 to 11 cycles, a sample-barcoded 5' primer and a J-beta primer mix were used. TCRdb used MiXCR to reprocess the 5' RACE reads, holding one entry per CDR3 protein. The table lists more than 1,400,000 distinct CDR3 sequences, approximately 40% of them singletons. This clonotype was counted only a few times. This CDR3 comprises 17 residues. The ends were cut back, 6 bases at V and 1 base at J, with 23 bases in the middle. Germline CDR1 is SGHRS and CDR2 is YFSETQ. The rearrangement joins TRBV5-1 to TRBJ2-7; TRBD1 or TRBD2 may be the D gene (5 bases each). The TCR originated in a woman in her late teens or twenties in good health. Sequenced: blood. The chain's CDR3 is CASTWDGRSAQSYEQYF. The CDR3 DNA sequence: TGCGCCAGCACCTGGGACGGCCGATCCGCCCAATCCTACGAGCAGTACTTC.